Sequencing of this T cell receptor (beta chain) was carried out in a study of OX40 agonist ivuxolimab in advanced cancers. TCRdb's copy holds only in-frame clones and misses some; the assay was immunoSEQ multiplex PCR. The sample shows under 70,000 clones, roughly 90% of them seen only once. The CDR3 loop spans 14 amino acids. Trimming shortened V by 0 bases and J by 12 bases, and 20 bases separated the two germline ends. The germline CDR1 and CDR2 sequences are GTSNPN and SVGIG (reference sequence). This clone appeared once. This TCR derives from an adult with an advanced solid tumor such as melanoma, head and neck, liver or kidney cancer. V is TRBV30 and J is TRBJ1-2, with a tentative D call TRBD1 (5 bases). Here the sequenced sample was CD4+ or CD8+ T cells sorted from blood, taken in a trial of the OX40 agonist ivuxolimab. The CDR3 sequence: CAWSVPGRSPGDTF. The CDR3, as DNA: TGTGCCTGGAGTGTACCGGGGCGGTCCCCGGGGGACACCTTC.